Each of the 13 T cell receptor beta chains below was sequenced from the same sample in a study of cytomegalovirus exposure and HLA in healthy donors. PCR was performed using 60 Vbeta and 13 Jbeta primers. Here immunoSEQ multiplex PCR was the method, and the copy in TCRdb shows in-frame clones only, minus some. The sample gives some 130,000 clones, roughly 74% of which show up once; 5.5% to 8.5% is in the top ten. The sample comprised PBMCs. These receptors all stem from a male donor in good health and CMV-seronegative.

The chain combines TRBV28 with TRBJ2-2; TRBD1 is a possible D gene (6 bases). The CDR3 has 13 amino acids. Trimming pared 10 bases from V and 0 bases from J, leaving 9 bases between. The germline CDR1 and CDR2 sequences are MDHEN and SYDVKM. CDR3: CATGTTNTGELFF. DNA of the CDR3: TGTGCCACCGGGACAACGAACACCGGGGAGCTGTTTTTT.

V is TRBV6-1 and J is TRBJ1-5; 8 nucleotides match TRBD1. CDR1 is MNHNS, CDR2 SASEGT, per germline. The CDR3 consists of 14 residues. With 6 bases clipped from V and 12 bases from J, the junction kept 13 bases outside the gene matches. CDR3 nucleotide sequence: TGTGCCAGCAGCAAGCAGGGGGCCCCCACACGCCAGCATTTT. Protein: CASSKQGAPTRQHF.

J is TRBJ2-1 and V is TRBV21-1; TRBD2, the table's D call, was not compared with the DNA. TRBV21-1 is a pseudogene locus. CDR3 size: 18 residues. CDR3 sequence: CASSKGEPGEAGGNEQFF. CDR3 in DNA: TGTGCCAGCAGCAAAGGGGAACCGGGGGAAGCGGGAGGAAATGAGCAGTTCTTC.

The V gene is TRBV18, the J gene TRBJ1-4; unclear D gene. The CDR3 covers 14 residues. V was shortened by 1 base and J by 12 bases, with 15 bases between the two germline ends. CDR1 KGHSH and CDR2 LQKENI come from the germline V gene. The CDR3 reads CASSPQLAGVQLFF. In DNA form, the CDR3 reads TGTGCCAGCTCACCACAGTTGGCGGGTGTGCAACTGTTTTTT.

The chain recombines TRBV7-9 with TRBJ1-2, with a weak D call TRBD1 (5 bases). V shed 4 bases and J shed 0 bases, with 21 bases lying between them. Germline loops: CDR1 SEHNR, CDR2 FQNEAQ (reference sequence). The CDR3 runs to 18 residues. The CDR3 is CASSSLRPKGITNYGYTF. DNA of the CDR3: TGTGCCAGCAGCTCCCTTCGCCCGAAGGGGATTACTAACTATGGCTACACCTTC.

The J gene is TRBJ1-6, the V gene TRBV4-3; maybe TRBD1 (6 bases). The CDR3 is 15 amino acids. Germline CDR1 LGHNA, CDR2 YSLEER. V was cut by 4 bases and J by 9 bases, with 16 bases left in between. CDR3 residues: CASSPTTGIGSPLHF. CDR3 DNA: TGCGCCAGCAGCCCAACCACAGGGATAGGTTCACCCCTCCACTTT.

The sample holds one count of this clone. V is TRBV6-4 and J is TRBJ2-2, with 10 bases aligning to TRBD1. The V gene end was trimmed by 0 bases and the J gene end by 6 bases; junction bases not matched to a gene: 4. CDR1 is MRHNA, CDR2 SNTAGT, per germline. This CDR3 region has 16 residues. The DNA of the CDR3 is TGTGCCAGCAGTGACTCGTTTGACAGGGGGCCCGGGGAGCTGTTTTTT. Its translation: CASSDSFDRGPGELFF.

The rearrangement joins TRBV15 to TRBJ2-7; tentative D call: TRBD1 (6 bases). The germline CDR1 and CDR2 sequences are LNHNV and YYDKDF (reference sequence). The CDR3 spans 15 residues. Trimming pared 0 bases from V and 6 bases from J, leaving 15 bases between. Written as DNA, the CDR3 is TGTGCCACCAGCAGAGATCGGGTCAGGGGCAGCGAGCAGTACTTC. It translates to CATSRDRVRGSEQYF.

This clone occurred once. This chain links TRBV6-5 with TRBJ1-2; 12 bases are a match to TRBD1. CDR1 and CDR2 (germline): MNHEY, SVGAGI. The CDR3 consists of 14 residues. CDR3 sequence: CVWGTGGARYGYTF. The CDR3 region has the DNA TGTGTGTGGGGGACAGGGGGCGCGCGCTATGGCTACACCTTC.

The chain links TRBV28 to TRBJ2-7; 8 nucleotides agree with TRBD2. Germline trimming cut 7 bases from V and 1 base from J; bases unmatched to any gene: 6. CDR3 length: 14 amino acids. Germline loops: CDR1 MDHEN, CDR2 SYDVKM. CDR3 region: CASKAGGPSYEQYF. The CDR3 bases are TGTGCCAGCAAGGCGGGAGGACCTTCCTACGAGCAGTACTTC.

This chain uses TRBV28 with TRBJ2-7; D perhaps matches TRBD2 (5 bases). Between the trimmed V and J ends, which lost 4 bases and 5 bases, there was a span of 27 bases. This CDR3 has 18 amino acids. Germline V gene sequence: CDR1 MDHEN, CDR2 SYDVKM. Here the CDR3 DNA reads TGTGCCAGCAGTTCCTCCGACCTAAAGGAGGCTCGGCACAACGAGCAGTACTTC. As protein: CASSSSDLKEARHNEQYF.

The rearrangement links TRBV5-5 to TRBJ2-1, with 7 nucleotides matching TRBD1. Germline V lookup: CDR1 SGHKS, CDR2 YYEKEE (reference sequence). V was pared by 3 bases and J by 7 bases, with 7 bases of the junction left unmatched. The CDR3 length is 14 residues. Written as DNA, the CDR3 is TGTGCCAGCAGCTACGGGACAGTCGGAAATGAGCAGTTCTTC. As protein: CASSYGTVGNEQFF. The full variable domain, its missing parts supplied by reference TRBV5-5 and TRBJ2-1, is DAGVTQSPTHLIKTRGQQVTLRCSPISGHKSVSWYQQVLGQGPQFIFQYYEKEERGRGNFPDRFSARQFPNYSSELNVNALLLGDSALYLCASSYGTVGNEQFFGPGTRLTVL.

This sequence joins TRBV28 and TRBJ2-2; 9 nucleotides agree with TRBD2. CDR1 is MDHEN and CDR2 is SYDVKM in the germline V gene. Unmatched junction bases numbered 4, after V lost 0 bases and J lost 2 bases. This CDR3 has 17 amino acids. DNA of the CDR3: TGTGCCAGCAGTTTATGGGCTAGCGGGGAAAACACCGGGGAGCTGTTTTTT. Translating it yields CASSLWASGENTGELFF.